This paragraph reports one T cell receptor (beta chain). Its antigen is currently unknown. The V gene end was trimmed by 5 bases and the J gene end by 0 bases; junction bases not matched to a gene: 6. CDR3 length: 16 residues. CDR1 is SEHNR and CDR2 is FQNEAQ in the germline V gene (reference sequence). The input for sorted-subset replicate PCRs was approximately 190 ng DNA, tens of thousands of T cell genomes. Produced via immunoSEQ multiplex PCR; TCRdb's table is partial and in-frame only. This sample has hundreds of thousands of clones, with under 80% found just once. The source of the sample is a study of shared clonotypes between healthy human individuals. Findings and caveats of the study: Larger estimated richness was generally seen in naive subsets than in memory subsets. Of the naive CD4 clonotypes, around 4.7% were shared across a handful of donors. Blood was the only sampled material, and tissue repertoires likely differ.

The chain carries TRBV7-9 and TRBJ1-3; 8 nucleotides agree with TRBD1. The receptor comes from a woman in her 30s in good health. What was sequenced was memory CD4+ T cells sorted from blood. Subset here: CD45RA-negative fraction. The CDR3 protein is CASSLRQGRSGNTIYF. DNA for the CDR3: TGTGCCAGCAGCCTCCGACAGGGGCGCTCTGGAAACACCATATATTTT.